This entry describes one T cell receptor (beta chain). Its antigen is as yet unknown. Losses at the gene ends were 6 bases for V and 1 base for J; bases not matched to a gene: 6. Per germline, CDR1 SGHTA and CDR2 FQGTGA. The CDR3 is 16 amino acids. The repertoire was sequenced with immunoSEQ multiplex PCR; TCRdb's copy has only in-frame clones and lacks some. This table holds 150,000 to 180,000 clones, about 86% found once. The data derive from a study of cytomegalovirus exposure and HLA in healthy donors. The study, taken as a whole, reports: The study labeled 150 to 200 TCR beta chains cytomegalovirus-associated. A few of the chains that were CMV-associated were confirmed in vitro to be specific for CMV antigens. Later, an analysis found that TCR clusters from the first cohort tended to co-occur in the 95 to 150 validation repertoires. Reports credit the classifier with highly specific, highly sensitive diagnosis of cytomegalovirus status.

This chain uses TRBV7-3 with TRBJ2-2; the match to TRBD2 covers 9 bases. The TCR sequence derives from a man between 18 and 29 years old in good health and CMV-seropositive. The sequenced sample was PBMCs. The CDR3 DNA reads as TGTGCCAGCAGGGAGAATAGCGGGGGGAACACCGGGGAGCTGTTTTTT. Amino acids: CASRENSGGNTGELFF.